This entry is about one T cell receptor (beta chain). Clones were sequenced by immunoSEQ multiplex PCR, and TCRdb holds only the in-frame ones, with some missing. This table holds 120,000 to 150,000 clones, 85% to 95% found once. The data were taken from a study of control samples from healthy donors and cancer patients. This CDR3 spans 15 amino acids. V dropped 1 base and J dropped 3 bases, with 12 bases sitting between them. Germline V gene data show CDR1 as MGHRA and CDR2 as YSYEKL. The sequenced sample was blood. This TCR derives from a man in his forties or fifties in good health. This chain uses TRBV4-1 with TRBJ1-2; D is uncertain. The CDR3 here is CASSQGAGEDYGYTF. The CDR3 region has the DNA TGCGCCAGCAGCCAAGGGGCAGGAGAAGACTATGGCTACACCTTC.